Listed below are T cell receptor beta chains from one sample, sequenced in a study of T cells in localized non-small cell lung cancer. Here immunoSEQ multiplex PCR was the method, and the copy in TCRdb shows in-frame clones only, minus some. The sample records around 96,000 clones, roughly 88% being singletons. Sample: PBMCs, taken before any cancer treatment. The source is a woman aged 40-69 years with stage II squamous cell lung carcinoma. Each CDR3 is given with its conserved first and last residue. A D gene is named only where the DNA matches it firmly. The size of a clone is reported for some rows only, either as once, few or many, or as a class for expanded clones.

j_gene,abundance,v_gene,d_gene,CDR3aa,CDR3nt
TRBJ2-5,NA,TRBV4-1,NA,CASSQGLRQETQYF,TGCGCCAGCAGCCAAGGCCTGCGGCAAGAGACCCAGTACTTC
TRBJ2-2,NA,TRBV10-3,TRBD2,CAIRETSGENTGELFF,TGTGCCATCAGGGAGACTAGCGGGGAGAACACCGGGGAGCTGTTTTTT
TRBJ1-6,NA,TRBV6-6,TRBD1,CASSRGGTGDSPLHF,TGTGCCAGCAGCCGCGGCGGGACAGGGGATTCACCCCTCCACTTT
TRBJ1-3,NA,TRBV19,NA,CASSHGGGNTIYF,TGTGCCAGTAGTCACGGAGGTGGAAACACCATATATTTT
TRBJ1-1,NA,TRBV28,NA,CASNIQGNTEAFF,TGTGCCAGCAACATCCAGGGGAACACTGAAGCTTTCTTT
TRBJ2-1,NA,TRBV11-3,TRBD2,CASSSGTSEVNEQFF,TGTGCCAGCAGCTCTGGGACTAGTGAGGTCAATGAGCAGTTCTTC
TRBJ1-2,NA,TRBV15,NA,CATRRKGQGPGYTF,TGTGCCACCAGGAGAAAGGGGCAGGGCCCTGGCTACACCTTC
TRBJ1-3,NA,TRBV4-1,NA,CAAAKAVRRPGNTIYF,TGCGCAGCAGCCAAGGCCGTTCGGAGACCCGGAAACACCATATATTTT
TRBJ1-3,NA,TRBV7-8,NA,CASSLGQAKGNTIYF,TGTGCCAGCAGCTTAGGACAGGCAAAAGGAAACACCATATATTTT
TRBJ1-2,once,TRBV5-4,NA,CASGPIAGYTF,TGTGCCAGCGGGCCGATCGCGGGCTACACCTTC
TRBJ2-1,NA,TRBV5-4,TRBD2,CASSLKRETLYNEQFF,TGTGCCAGCAGCTTAAAGCGGGAGACCCTTTACAATGAGCAGTTCTTC
TRBJ1-2,once,TRBV20-1,TRBD1,CSAQETGRTF,TGCAGTGCCCAGGAGACAGGGCGCACCTTC
TRBJ2-2,NA,TRBV4-1,NA,CASSQGTDAYTGELFF,TGCGCCAGCAGCCAAGGGACAGATGCCTACACCGGGGAGCTGTTTTTT
TRBJ1-2,few,TRBV5-1,NA,CASSLEDGGGYTF,TGCGCCAGCAGCTTGGAGGACGGCGGGGGCTACACCTTC
TRBJ2-1,NA,TRBV6-5,TRBD2,CASSYVGLAGDNEQFF,TGTGCCAGCAGTTACGTTGGACTAGCGGGAGACAATGAGCAGTTCTTC
TRBJ1-2,NA,TRBV19,NA,CASSIAGLKAFDGYTF,TGTGCCAGTAGTATAGCAGGGCTTAAAGCATTCGATGGCTACACCTTC
TRBJ2-1,NA,TRBV20-1,NA,CSTRVGEQFF,TGCAGTACCAGGGTGGGTGAGCAGTTCTTC
TRBJ2-2,NA,TRBV5-6,NA,CASRWTRTGELFF,TGTGCCAGCAGATGGACACGCACCGGGGAGCTGTTTTTT
TRBJ2-1,NA,TRBV9,TRBD2,CASSVEGLAGVRQFF,TGTGCCAGCAGCGTAGAGGGACTAGCGGGGGTCAGGCAGTTCTTC
TRBJ1-2,NA,TRBV5-1,NA,CASSPGVGADGYTF,TGCGCCAGCAGCCCAGGGGTAGGCGCCGATGGCTACACCTTC
TRBJ1-3,NA,TRBV7-9,NA,CASSLALGPSSGNTIYF,TGTGCCAGCAGCTTAGCGTTGGGGCCAAGCTCTGGAAACACCATATATTTT
TRBJ2-7,NA,TRBV19,TRBD1,CASREGQGPYEQYF,TGTGCCAGTAGAGAAGGACAGGGGCCCTACGAGCAGTACTTC
TRBJ2-6,NA,TRBV27,NA,CASSRHLTAGANVLTF,TGTGCCAGCAGTCGGCACTTGACAGCTGGGGCCAACGTCCTGACTTTC
TRBJ2-3,NA,TRBV4-1,NA,CASSQEGPGSLLDTQYF,TGCGCCAGCAGCCAAGAGGGGCCAGGGTCCCTCTTGGATACGCAGTATTTT
TRBJ2-1,once,TRBV9,NA,CASSAGRRLGAYNEQFF,TGTGCCAGCAGCGCGGGACGGAGGTTGGGAGCCTACAATGAGCAGTTCTTC
TRBJ2-7,NA,TRBV5-5,TRBD2,CASSLVTGGPYEQYF,TGTGCCAGCAGCTTGGTAACGGGAGGGCCATACGAGCAGTACTTC
TRBJ1-3,NA,TRBV13,NA,CASSLGDSGNTIYF,TGTGCCAGCAGCTTAGGAGACTCTGGAAACACCATATATTTT